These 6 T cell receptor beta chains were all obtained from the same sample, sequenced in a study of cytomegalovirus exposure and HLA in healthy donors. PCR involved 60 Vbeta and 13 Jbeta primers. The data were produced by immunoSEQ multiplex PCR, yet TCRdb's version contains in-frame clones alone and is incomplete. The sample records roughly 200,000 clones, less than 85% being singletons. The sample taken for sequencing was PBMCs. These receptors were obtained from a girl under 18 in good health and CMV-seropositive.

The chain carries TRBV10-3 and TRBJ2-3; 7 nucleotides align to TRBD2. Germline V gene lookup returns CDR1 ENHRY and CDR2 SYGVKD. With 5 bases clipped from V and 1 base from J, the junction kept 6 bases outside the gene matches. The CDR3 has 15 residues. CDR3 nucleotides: TGTGCCATCAGTTCGACTAGCATACGCACAGATACGCAGTATTTT. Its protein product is CAISSTSIRTDTQYF.

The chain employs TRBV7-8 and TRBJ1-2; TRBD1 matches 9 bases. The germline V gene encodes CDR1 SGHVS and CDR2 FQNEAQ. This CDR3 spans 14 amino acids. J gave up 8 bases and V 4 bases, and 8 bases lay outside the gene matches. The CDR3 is CASSSQGAARGYTF. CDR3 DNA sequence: TGTGCCAGCAGCTCACAGGGGGCGGCTAGAGGCTACACCTTC.

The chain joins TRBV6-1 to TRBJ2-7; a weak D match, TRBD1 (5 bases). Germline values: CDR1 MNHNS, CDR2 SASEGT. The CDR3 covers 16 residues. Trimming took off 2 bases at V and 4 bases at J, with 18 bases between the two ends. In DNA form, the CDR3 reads TGTGCCAGCAGTGAACGGGTTTGGGCAGGGCCGTACGAGCAGTACTTC. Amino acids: CASSERVWAGPYEQYF.

CDR3 in DNA: TGTGCCGGTTCACAGGGGGAGGGGACTGAAGCTTTCTTT. This sequence encodes CAGSQGEGTEAFF. This chain uses TRBV6-4 with TRBJ1-1; 8 bases fit TRBD1. CDR1 is MRHNA, CDR2 SNTAGT, per germline. V gave up 11 bases and J gave up 5 bases; unmatched junction bases: 10. The CDR3 sequence is 13 residues long.

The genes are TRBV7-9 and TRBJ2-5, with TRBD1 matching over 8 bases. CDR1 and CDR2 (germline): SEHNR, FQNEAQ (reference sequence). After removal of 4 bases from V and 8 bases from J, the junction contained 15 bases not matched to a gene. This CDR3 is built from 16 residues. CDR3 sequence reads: CASSSSRQGARGTQYF. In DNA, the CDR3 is TGTGCCAGCAGCTCAAGCCGGCAGGGGGCGCGGGGTACCCAGTACTTC.

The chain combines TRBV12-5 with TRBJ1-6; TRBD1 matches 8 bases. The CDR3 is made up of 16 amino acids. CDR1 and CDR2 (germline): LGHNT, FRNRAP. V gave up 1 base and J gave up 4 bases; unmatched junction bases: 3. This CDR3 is CASGLARDRYNSPLHF. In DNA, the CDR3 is TGTGCTAGTGGTTTGGCCCGGGACAGGTATAATTCACCCCTCCACTTT.